Each of the 7 T cell receptor beta chains below was sequenced from the same sample in a study of T cells in Graves' hyperthyroidism and ophthalmopathy (dated by TCRdb to about 2019). The method was multiplex PCR. Instrument used: Illumina HiSeq 2000. Amplification of TCR beta CDR3 regions was carried out from RNA transcripts. A first-round RT-PCR of the TCR CDR3 used the HTBI primer set with the Qiagen OneStep RT-PCR kit. In-frame beta chains were kept once TCRdb had trimmed the public reads at Q25 with fastp and called clones with MiXCR. Each entry merges the rows of one CDR3 protein and shows their most common DNA and genes. In this sample the table shows about 410,000 distinct CDR3 sequences, 14% to 15% of which occur a single time. Together, the top ten hold about 12% of the sample. Sequenced input: blood. These receptors were taken from a man between 18 and 35 years old with Graves' ophthalmopathy.

The CDR3 sequence: CSAASGSNTGELFF. The CDR3 coding sequence is TGCAGTGCTGCTTCCGGGTCTAACACCGGGGAGCTGTTTTTT. The chain recombines TRBV20-1 with TRBJ2-2; D uncertain. This CDR3 comprises 14 residues. Germline-derived CDR1 and CDR2 are DFQATT and SNEGSKA (reference sequence). Trimming took 5 bases from V and 2 from J, leaving 12 bases between them.

This CDR3 is CASSPGTGTPLHF. CDR3 coding DNA: TGCGCCAGCAGCCCCGGGACAGGGACACCCCTCCACTTT. The V call is TRBV10-2, the J call TRBJ1-6; 9 bases fit TRBD1. Trimming at V came to 6 bases and at J to 11 bases, leaving 5 bases not matched to a gene. Germline values: CDR1 WSHSY, CDR2 SAAADI. This CDR3 is 13 amino acids long.

This clonotype was observed a few times. This rearrangement joins TRBV6-1 to TRBJ2-7, with 9 bases fitting TRBD1. After removal of 6 bases from V and 2 bases from J, the junction contained 8 bases not matched to a gene. The CDR3 has 15 residues. Germline V gives CDR1 MNHNS, CDR2 SASEGT. The CDR3 DNA reads as TGTGCCAGCAGGGCGACCGGGACAGGGACCTACGAGCAGTACTTC. Protein product: CASRATGTGTYEQYF.

This clonotype was seen at least ten times. The chain is built from TRBV6-2 or TRBV6-3 and TRBJ2-7, with a weak D call TRBD2 (5 bases). The germline gives CDR1 MNHEY, CDR2 SVGEGT. Between the trimmed V and J ends, which lost 2 bases and 0 bases, there was a span of 20 bases. This CDR3 comprises 18 residues. The CDR3 sequence is CASSYPRGLEAYSYEQYF. Written as DNA, the CDR3 is TGTGCCAGCAGTTACCCCAGAGGGCTGGAAGCTTACTCCTACGAGCAGTACTTC.

This clonotype has more than one count but fewer than ten. The gene calls are TRBV6-6 and TRBJ1-3; no clear D gene. CDR1 and CDR2 (germline): MNHNY, SVGAGI (reference sequence). There are 17 residues in the CDR3. The germline V and J ends were trimmed by 0 bases and 0 bases, with 12 bases remaining between them. The CDR3 sequence is CASSYSPARDSGNTIYF. CDR3 nucleotides: TGTGCCAGCAGTTACTCCCCTGCTAGGGACTCTGGAAACACCATATATTTT.

This clonotype was seen more than once but under ten times. This rearrangement joins TRBV2 to TRBJ2-5, with 9 bases aligning to TRBD2. Germline-derived CDR1 and CDR2 are SNHLY and FYNNEI. The CDR3 consists of 16 residues. The J segment lost 4 bases and the V segment lost 4 bases, leaving 10 bases of the junction unmatched. The chain's CDR3 is CASSGVASGIRETQYF. The DNA of the CDR3 is TGTGCCAGCAGTGGGGTGGCTAGCGGGATACGAGAGACCCAGTACTTC.

This clonotype was seen more than once but under ten times. The chain has TRBV29-1 and TRBJ2-5; TRBD1 aligns across 9 bases. Germline-derived CDR1 and CDR2 are SQVTM and ANQGSEA. The CDR3 totals 13 residues. With 4 bases clipped from V and 4 bases from J, the junction kept 4 bases outside the gene matches. The CDR3 sequence: CSVVGQGLETQYF. Written as DNA, the CDR3 is TGCAGCGTTGTGGGACAGGGACTAGAGACCCAGTACTTC.